This T cell receptor beta chain was captured in a study of chemoradiotherapy in HPV16-positive cancers. Overall study: Candidate HPV-specific T-cell clones and common TCR motifs came from functional assays in two HPV16-positive patients. Study-wide results and limits: Non-HPV-specific T cells did not expand in tumors during treatment, whereas candidate HPV-specific clones and E7-related motifs did.

CDR1 is SGHRS and CDR2 is YFSETQ in the germline V gene. This CDR3 is built from 14 residues. The ends lost 1 base at V and 5 bases at J; junction bases unmatched: 4. Of note for this clone: What it recognizes is unknown.

Using immunoSEQ multiplex PCR, the repertoire was profiled, and TCRdb retains in-frame clones only, with some absent. Among more than 9,000 clones listed, 86% were seen once. The source material was blood, sampled from a patient who underwent chemoradiotherapy. The V and J genes are TRBV5-1 and TRBJ2-5, with TRBD1 matching over 8 bases. The source is a human donor with HPV-associated anogenital cancer. The CDR3 is CASSLTGGPETQYF. For the CDR3, the DNA is TGCGCCAGCAGCTTGACAGGGGGTCCGGAGACCCAGTACTTC.